This T cell receptor (beta chain) was sequenced for a study of T cell responses to AZD1222 COVID-19 vaccine. CDR3 size: 15 residues. With 3 bases removed from V and 2 bases from J, the gap between germline ends came to 12 bases. Germline lookup yields CDR1 SGHAT and CDR2 FQDESV (reference sequence). The protocol was immunoSEQ multiplex PCR, while the TCRdb copy is restricted to in-frame clones and leaves out a portion. The sample includes approximately 140,000 clones, just over 90% of them seen just once. On this clone itself: Antigen: not known.

General study findings and limits: Repertoire sampling happened only post peak T cell response. Spike-specific TCRs gained breadth and depth after people received two AZD1222 doses.

This TCR was sampled from an adult in good health. The J gene is TRBJ2-3, the V gene TRBV11-1; D not resolved. The sample consisted of peripheral blood, taken on day 0 of MenACWY control vaccination. The CDR3 DNA follows: TGTGCCAGCAGCTTCGCGGACGGCCACACAGATACGCAGTATTTT. This codes for CASSFADGHTDTQYF.